The clone carrying this T cell receptor beta chain occurred a few times. Its antigen is unknown. Sequenced material consisted of expressed TCRB transcripts (all of the isolated RNA was reverse transcribed). Libraries were prepared by immunoSEQ multiplex PCR; TCRdb keeps only in-frame clonotypes and omits some of them. The table has some 640,000 clones, about an eighth seen once. The entry originates in a study of beta chain features in type 1 diabetes. Study context: Examined across all samples were 90 million to 130 million sorted cells. Study-level points and caveats: Type 1 diabetes patients had TCRB CDR3s that were shorter (moderately but significantly so) in all four CD4+ subsets. The question left open here concerned HLA type influencing TCRB rearrangement.

Deletions cut 5 bases from V and 8 bases from J, with 16 bases between. The CDR3 has 13 residues. Germline V gives CDR1 SGHTA, CDR2 FQGNSA. Averaging roughly 110 mL, one heparinised blood draw was given by each donor. CD45RO/CCR7/CD25/CD127/CD95/CD27 separated CD4+ naive, central memory, regulatory and stem cell-like memory cells by sorting. The gene calls are TRBV7-2 and TRBJ2-7; TRBD2 might be the D (6 bases). The sample taken for sequencing was naive CD4+ T cells from blood. The TCR comes from a man younger than 35 with type 1 diabetes. The CDR3: CASSPQLGRKQYF. The CDR3 DNA follows: TGTGCCAGCAGCCCCCAACTTGGGAGGAAGCAGTACTTC.